The sequence of this T cell receptor (beta chain) was determined in a study of T cells in Graves' hyperthyroidism and ophthalmopathy. Study outcomes and limitations: Clonotypes that were expanded in thyroid above 0.001 mostly appeared in blood too. With a median lead of roughly 6.2 months before onset, the model predicted ophthalmopathy.

Patients were excluded because of uncontrolled infection, other autoimmune disease, pregnancy or lactation. Diagnoses rested on clinical symptoms, serum thyroxine and TRAb, thyroid ultrasound and orbital computed tomography. The length of the CDR3 is 15 residues. Unmatched junction bases numbered 3, after V lost 0 bases and J lost 2 bases. Per the germline V gene, CDR1 is MNHEY and CDR2 is SVGAGI. Amplified TCR beta CDR3 regions derived from RNA transcripts. The HTBI primer set served for first-round RT-PCR of the TCR CDR3. TCRdb itself ran the multiplex PCR reads through MiXCR, one entry per CDR3 protein. The table has 650,000 to 700,000 distinct CDR3 sequences, 17% seen once; the top ten hold around a sixth. This clonotype appeared many times. The antigen is undetermined.

The chain uses TRBV6-5 and TRBJ2-7; 8 nucleotides line up with TRBD2. This clonotype was obtained from a man in his forties or fifties with Graves' hyperthyroidism. Source material: blood. CDR3 bases: TGTGCCAGCAGTTACTCGGGACTAGGGGCCTACGAGCAGTACTTC. Translation gives CASSYSGLGAYEQYF.